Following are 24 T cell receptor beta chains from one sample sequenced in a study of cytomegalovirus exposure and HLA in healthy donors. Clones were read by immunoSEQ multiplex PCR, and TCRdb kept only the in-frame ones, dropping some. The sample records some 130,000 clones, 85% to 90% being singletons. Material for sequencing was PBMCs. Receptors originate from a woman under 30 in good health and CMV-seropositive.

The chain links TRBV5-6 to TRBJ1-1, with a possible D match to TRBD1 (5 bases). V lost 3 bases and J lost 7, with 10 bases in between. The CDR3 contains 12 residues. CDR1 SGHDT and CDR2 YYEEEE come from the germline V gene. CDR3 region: CASSWRGNEAFF. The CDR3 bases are TGTGCCAGCAGCTGGCGGGGCAATGAAGCTTTCTTT.

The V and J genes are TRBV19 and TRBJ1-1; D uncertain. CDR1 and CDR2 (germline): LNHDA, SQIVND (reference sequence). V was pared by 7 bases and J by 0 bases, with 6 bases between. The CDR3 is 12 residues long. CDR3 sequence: CASNTLNTEAFF. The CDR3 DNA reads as TGTGCCAGTAATACACTGAACACTGAAGCTTTCTTT.

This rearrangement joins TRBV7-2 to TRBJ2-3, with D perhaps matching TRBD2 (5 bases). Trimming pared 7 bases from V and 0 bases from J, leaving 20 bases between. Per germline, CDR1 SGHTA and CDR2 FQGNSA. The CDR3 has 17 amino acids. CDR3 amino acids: CASTPGVAGESTDTQYF. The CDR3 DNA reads TGTGCCAGCACCCCTGGGGTGGCGGGCGAGAGCACAGATACGCAGTATTTT.

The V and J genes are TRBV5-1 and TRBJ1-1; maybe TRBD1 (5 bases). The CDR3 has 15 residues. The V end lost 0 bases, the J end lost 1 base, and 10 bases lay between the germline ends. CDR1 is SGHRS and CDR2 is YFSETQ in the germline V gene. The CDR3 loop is CASSLEGRGNTEAFF. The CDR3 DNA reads TGCGCCAGCAGCTTGGAGGGTAGGGGGAACACTGAAGCTTTCTTT.

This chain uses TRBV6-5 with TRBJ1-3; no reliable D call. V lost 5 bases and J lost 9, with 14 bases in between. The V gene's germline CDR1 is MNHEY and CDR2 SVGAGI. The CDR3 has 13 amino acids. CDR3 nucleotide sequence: TGTGCCAGCAGTAACCCCTGGCCCTCCACCATATATTTT. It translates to CASSNPWPSTIYF.

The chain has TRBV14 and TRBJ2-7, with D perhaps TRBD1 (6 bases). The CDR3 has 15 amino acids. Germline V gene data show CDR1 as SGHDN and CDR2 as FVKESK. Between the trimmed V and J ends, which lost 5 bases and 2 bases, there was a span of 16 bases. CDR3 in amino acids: CASSSDSAPPYEQYF. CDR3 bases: TGTGCCAGCAGCTCGGACAGCGCGCCTCCCTACGAGCAGTACTTC.

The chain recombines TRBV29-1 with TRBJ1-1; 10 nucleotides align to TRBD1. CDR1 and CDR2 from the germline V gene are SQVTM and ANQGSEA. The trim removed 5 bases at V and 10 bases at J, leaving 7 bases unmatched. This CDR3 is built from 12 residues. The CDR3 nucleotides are TGCAGCGTTTCCGGGACAGGGGTTGGAGCTTTCTTT. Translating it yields CSVSGTGVGAFF.

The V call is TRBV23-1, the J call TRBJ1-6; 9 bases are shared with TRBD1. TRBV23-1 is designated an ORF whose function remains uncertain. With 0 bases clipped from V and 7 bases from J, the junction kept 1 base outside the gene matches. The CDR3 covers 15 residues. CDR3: CASSQSTGGNSPLHF. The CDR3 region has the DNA TGCGCCAGCAGTCAATCGACAGGGGGGAATTCACCCCTCCACTTT.

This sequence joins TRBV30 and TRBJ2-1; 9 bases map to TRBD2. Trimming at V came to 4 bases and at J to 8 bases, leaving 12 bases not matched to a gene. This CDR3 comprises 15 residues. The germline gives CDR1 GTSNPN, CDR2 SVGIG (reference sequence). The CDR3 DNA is TGTGCCTGGACTAACGGACTAGCGAATTCGGATGAGCAGTTCTTC. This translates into CAWTNGLANSDEQFF.

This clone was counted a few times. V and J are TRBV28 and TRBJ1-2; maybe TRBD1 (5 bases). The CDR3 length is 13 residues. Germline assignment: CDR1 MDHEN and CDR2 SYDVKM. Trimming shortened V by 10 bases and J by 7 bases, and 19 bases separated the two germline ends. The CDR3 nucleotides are TGTGCCACCATAGGGGACTTCCCCGGTGGCTACACCTTC. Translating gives CATIGDFPGGYTF.

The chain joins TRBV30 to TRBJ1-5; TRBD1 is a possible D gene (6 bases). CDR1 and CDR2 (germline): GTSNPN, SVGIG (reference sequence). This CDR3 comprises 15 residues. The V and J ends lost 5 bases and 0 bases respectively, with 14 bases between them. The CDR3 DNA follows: TGTGCCTGGTCGAAGGGGGTGAATAGCAATCAGCCCCAGCATTTT. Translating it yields CAWSKGVNSNQPQHF. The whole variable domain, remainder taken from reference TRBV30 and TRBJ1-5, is SQTIHQWPATLVQPVGSPLSLECTVEGTSNPNLYWYRQAAGRGLQLLFYSVGIGQISSEVPQNLSASRPQDRQFILSSKKLLLSDSGFYLCAWSKGVNSNQPQHFGDGTRLSIL.

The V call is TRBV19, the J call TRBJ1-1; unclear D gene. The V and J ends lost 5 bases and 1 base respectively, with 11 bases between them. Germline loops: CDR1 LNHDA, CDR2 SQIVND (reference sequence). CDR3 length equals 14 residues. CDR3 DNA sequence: TGTGCCAGTAGTCTAGTGGGGAGGAACACTGAAGCTTTCTTT. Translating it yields CASSLVGRNTEAFF.

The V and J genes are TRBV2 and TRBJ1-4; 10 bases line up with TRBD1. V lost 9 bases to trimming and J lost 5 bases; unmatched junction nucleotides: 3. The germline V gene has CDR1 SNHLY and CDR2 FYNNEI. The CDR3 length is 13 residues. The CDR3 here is CARGQGKNEKLFF. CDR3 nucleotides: TGTGCCAGGGGACAGGGGAAAAATGAAAAACTGTTTTTT.

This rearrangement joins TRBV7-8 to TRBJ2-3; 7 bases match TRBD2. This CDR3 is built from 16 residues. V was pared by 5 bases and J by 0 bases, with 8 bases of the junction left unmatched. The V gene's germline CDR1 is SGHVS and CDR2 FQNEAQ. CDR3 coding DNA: TGTGCCAGCAGCCCAAGACTAGCTCGGAGCACAGATACGCAGTATTTT. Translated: CASSPRLARSTDTQYF.

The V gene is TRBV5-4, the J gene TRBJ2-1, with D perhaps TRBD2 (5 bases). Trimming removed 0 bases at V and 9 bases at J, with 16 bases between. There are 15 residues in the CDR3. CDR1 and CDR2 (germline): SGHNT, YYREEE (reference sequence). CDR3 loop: CASSLERQSPGEQFF. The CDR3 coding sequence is TGTGCCAGCAGCTTGGAGCGGCAGTCGCCCGGTGAGCAGTTCTTC.

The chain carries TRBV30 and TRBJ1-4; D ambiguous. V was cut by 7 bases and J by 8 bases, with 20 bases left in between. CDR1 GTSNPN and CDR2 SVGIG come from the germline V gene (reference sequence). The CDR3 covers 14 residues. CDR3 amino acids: CASAWAAQGEKLFF. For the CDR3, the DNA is TGTGCCTCCGCTTGGGCAGCCCAAGGAGAAAAACTGTTTTTT.

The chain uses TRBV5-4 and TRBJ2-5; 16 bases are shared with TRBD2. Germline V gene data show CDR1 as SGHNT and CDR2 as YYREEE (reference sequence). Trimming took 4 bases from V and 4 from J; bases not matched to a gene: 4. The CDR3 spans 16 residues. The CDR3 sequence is CASSPGTSGGAETQYF. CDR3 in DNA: TGTGCCAGCAGCCCCGGGACTAGCGGGGGGGCAGAGACCCAGTACTTC.

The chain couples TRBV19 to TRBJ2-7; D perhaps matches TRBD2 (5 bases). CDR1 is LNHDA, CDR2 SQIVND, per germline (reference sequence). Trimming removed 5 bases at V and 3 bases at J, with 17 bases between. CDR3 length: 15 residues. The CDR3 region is CASSVLASTRYEQYF. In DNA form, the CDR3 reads TGTGCCAGTAGTGTTTTAGCGTCAACCCGCTACGAGCAGTACTTC.

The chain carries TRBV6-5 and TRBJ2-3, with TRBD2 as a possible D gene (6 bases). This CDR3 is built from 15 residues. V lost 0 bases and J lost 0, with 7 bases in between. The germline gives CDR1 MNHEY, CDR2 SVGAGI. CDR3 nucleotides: TGTGCCAGCAGTTACTCGGGGACTAGCACAGATACGCAGTATTTT. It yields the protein CASSYSGTSTDTQYF.

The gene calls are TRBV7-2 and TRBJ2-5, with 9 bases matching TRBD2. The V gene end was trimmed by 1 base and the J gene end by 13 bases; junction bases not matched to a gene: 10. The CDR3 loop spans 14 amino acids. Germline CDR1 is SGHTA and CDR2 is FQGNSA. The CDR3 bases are TGTGCCAGCAGCTTAGGACTACTAGCGGGTGGAGCGTACTTC. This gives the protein CASSLGLLAGGAYF.

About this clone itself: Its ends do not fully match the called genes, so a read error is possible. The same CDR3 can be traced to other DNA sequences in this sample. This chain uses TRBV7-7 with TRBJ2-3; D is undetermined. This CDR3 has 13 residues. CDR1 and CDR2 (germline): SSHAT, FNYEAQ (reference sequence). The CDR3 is CASSLSGTDTQYF. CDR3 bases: TGTGCTAGCAGCTTATCAGGAACAGATACGCAGTATTTT.

This CDR3 reads CASSLHGTNYGYTF. CDR3 bases: TGTGCCAGCAGCTTGCACGGGACTAACTATGGCTACACCTTC. The chain couples TRBV5-6 to TRBJ1-2; D call uncertain. The germline V gene encodes CDR1 SGHDT and CDR2 YYEEEE. The CDR3 is made up of 14 amino acids. V was pared by 1 base and J by 0 bases, with 7 bases between.

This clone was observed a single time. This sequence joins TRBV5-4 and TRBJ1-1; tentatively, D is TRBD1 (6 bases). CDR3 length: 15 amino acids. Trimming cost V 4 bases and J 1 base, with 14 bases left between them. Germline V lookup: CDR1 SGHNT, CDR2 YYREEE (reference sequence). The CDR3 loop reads CASSIMDRENTEAFF. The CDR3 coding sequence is TGTGCCAGCAGCATTATGGACAGAGAGAACACTGAAGCTTTCTTT.

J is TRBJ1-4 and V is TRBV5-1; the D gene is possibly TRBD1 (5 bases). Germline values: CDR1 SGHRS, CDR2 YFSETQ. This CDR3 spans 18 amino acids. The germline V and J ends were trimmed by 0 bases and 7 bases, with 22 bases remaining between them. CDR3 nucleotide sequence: TGCGCCAGCAGCTTGGAACGATTCCCGGGGGATATGAGTGAAAAACTGTTTTTT. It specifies CASSLERFPGDMSEKLFF.